A single sample gave rise to the 18 T cell receptor beta chains below, sequenced in a study of breast tumors, draining lymph nodes, adjacent tissues. Axillary draining lymph nodes of breast cancer patients supplied the node samples. From the multiplex PCR reads, TCRdb called clonotypes with MiXCR, one entry per CDR3 protein. The top ten clones hold roughly 2.3% of a sample with 120,000 to 150,000 distinct CDR3 sequences, over 25% of them seen once. The sequenced material came from axillary lymph node tissue. The receptors originated from a female donor with breast cancer. Some clones in this sample may be carry-over from other donors' samples.

On this clonotype itself: The junction differs from germline at one of its ends, possibly a read error. The chain joins TRBV6-5 to TRBJ1-5; D is perhaps TRBD1 (6 bases). Per the germline V gene, CDR1 is MNHEY and CDR2 is SVGAGI. The CDR3 is made up of 14 amino acids. CDR3 sequence: CANSYFRGNQPQHF. The DNA for the CDR3 is TGTGCCAACAGTTACTTCAGGGGTAATCAGCCCCAGCATTTT.

This clonotype has at least ten counts. The V call is TRBV2, the J call TRBJ2-1, with 7 nucleotides matching TRBD1. V lost 8 bases, J lost 4 bases, and 8 bases stayed unmatched. Looked up from germline, CDR1 is SNHLY and CDR2 is FYNNEI. The CDR3 is 14 residues long. For the CDR3, the DNA is TGTGCCAGCTCGACAGGGCCTAGATACAATGAGCAGTTCTTC. This translates into CASSTGPRYNEQFF. Full variable domain (missing parts from reference TRBV2 and TRBJ2-1): EPEVTQTPSHQVTQMGQEVILRCVPISNHLYFYWYRQILGQKVEFLVSFYNNEISEKSEIFDDQFSVERPDGSNFTLKIRSTKLEDSAMYFCASSTGPRYNEQFFGPGTRLTVL.

This clonotype showed up just a few times. This may come from a read error, since a much larger clone is one base off. The genes are TRBV20-1 and TRBJ1-2; D is ambiguous. The CDR3 contains 12 residues. Germline lookup yields CDR1 DFQATT and CDR2 SNEGSKA (reference sequence). The CDR3 sequence: CSAPGPENGSTF. The CDR3, as DNA: TGCAGTGCGCCGGGCCCCGAGAATGGCTCCACCTTC.

This clonotype was seen ten or more times. V usage is TRBV14 and J usage is TRBJ2-7, with D perhaps matching TRBD2 (5 bases). Per the germline V gene, CDR1 is SGHDN and CDR2 is FVKESK. V was cut by 7 bases and J by 6 bases, with 19 bases left in between. The CDR3 covers 14 residues. CDR3 residues: CASTPSDFTTEQYF. CDR3 sequence (DNA): TGTGCCAGCACACCATCGGACTTCACAACCGAGCAGTACTTC.

V usage is TRBV11-2 and J usage is TRBJ1-3, with TRBD1 matching over 10 bases. V dropped 5 bases and J dropped 0; count of bases not matched to a gene: 4. The length of the CDR3 is 16 residues. Germline-derived CDR1 and CDR2 are SGHAT and FQNNGV. CDR3 in amino acids: CASSTGTGVSGNTIYF. The CDR3 coding sequence is TGTGCCAGCAGCACCGGGACAGGGGTCTCTGGAAACACCATATATTTT.

This clonotype was seen repeatedly, ten times or more. The chain carries TRBV9 and TRBJ2-6; 7 bases fit TRBD2. The CDR3 contains 16 residues. J lost 1 base, V lost 0 bases, and 1 base had no gene match. CDR1 is SGDLS, CDR2 YYNGEE, per germline. The CDR3 DNA follows: TGTGCCAGCAGCGTAGGGCGGGGGTCTGGGGCCAACGTCCTGACTTTC. Protein: CASSVGRGSGANVLTF.

This clonotype was found many times. The chain recombines TRBV5-8 with TRBJ1-2, with 7 nucleotides matching TRBD1. The CDR3 has 13 amino acids. Germline V CDR1 and CDR2: SGHTS, YDEGEE. J gave up 6 bases and V 5 bases, and 7 bases lay outside the gene matches. In DNA, the CDR3 is TGTGCCAGCAGACTGACAGGGTCTAATGGCTACACCTTC. This codes for CASRLTGSNGYTF.

This clonotype was detected many times. The chain is built from TRBV18 and TRBJ1-3; D remains unclear. Trimming pared 0 bases from V and 4 bases from J, leaving 4 bases between. Germline loops: CDR1 KGHSH, CDR2 LQKENI. This CDR3 comprises 13 residues. The CDR3 bases are TGTGCCAGCTCACCACCGCCGGGAAACACCATATATTTT. Translating gives CASSPPPGNTIYF.

The chain is built from TRBV30 and TRBJ1-5, with 7 bases fitting TRBD1. V lost 1 base, J lost 2 bases, and 14 bases stayed unmatched. Germline-derived CDR1 and CDR2 are GTSNPN and SVGIG (reference sequence). The CDR3 runs 18 residues. The CDR3 here is CAWSATDRALDGNQPQHF. The CDR3 nucleotides read TGTGCCTGGAGTGCTACCGACAGGGCCCTGGATGGCAATCAGCCCCAGCATTTT.

This clonotype was detected ten times or more. The V call is TRBV11-2, the J call TRBJ2-7; 9 bases fit TRBD1. CDR1 is SGHAT and CDR2 is FQNNGV in the germline V gene. V dropped 5 bases and J dropped 3; count of bases not matched to a gene: 5. The CDR3 covers 14 residues. The CDR3 reads CASSGRTGVYEQYF. In nucleotides, the CDR3 is TGTGCCAGCAGCGGTCGGACAGGGGTCTACGAGCAGTACTTC. Looking up the rest from reference TRBV11-2 and TRBJ2-7 gives the full variable domain: EAGVAQSPRYKIIEKRQSVAFWCNPISGHATLYWYQQILGQGPKLLIQFQNNGVVDDSQLPKDRFSAERLKGVDSTLKIQPAKLEDSAVYLCASSGRTGVYEQYFGPGTRLTVT.

This chain connects TRBV20-1 to TRBJ2-3; TRBD2 matches at 10 bases. J lost 5 bases, V lost 3 bases, and 5 bases had no gene match. The CDR3 has 14 amino acids. CDR1 DFQATT and CDR2 SNEGSKA come from the germline V gene (reference sequence). DNA of the CDR3: TGCAGTGCTAGTGAGCGGGGGGGCTTAGATACGCAGTATTTT. Its protein product is CSASERGGLDTQYF.

The V gene is TRBV7-9, the J gene TRBJ1-6; 7 bases align to TRBD1. The CDR3 totals 15 residues. The V gene end was trimmed by 4 bases and the J gene end by 7 bases; junction bases not matched to a gene: 7. Germline V gene sequence: CDR1 SEHNR, CDR2 FQNEAQ (reference sequence). The DNA for the CDR3 is TGTGCCAGCAGCTCAAGACAGGGAGTAAATTCACCCCTCCACTTT. This translates into CASSSRQGVNSPLHF. Full variable domain (rest looked up from reference TRBV7-9 and TRBJ1-6): DTGVSQNPRHKITKRGQNVTFRCDPISEHNRLYWYRQTLGQGPEFLTYFQNEAQLEKSRLLSDRFSAERPKGSFSTLEIQRTEQGDSAMYLCASSSRQGVNSPLHFGNGTRLTVT.

There are many counts of this clonotype. The chain recombines TRBV18 with TRBJ1-4, with D unclear. The V end was cut by 1 base, the J end by 2 bases, with 11 bases between. The CDR3 is made up of 16 amino acids. Germline values: CDR1 KGHSH, CDR2 LQKENI. The CDR3 DNA follows: TGTGCCAGCTCACCACTGGGCCCTATGACTAATGAAAAACTGTTTTTT. Its translation is CASSPLGPMTNEKLFF.

This clonotype was observed a few times. A much larger clone differs by one base, so this may be a read error. The chain uses TRBV4-2 and TRBJ2-1; 7 nucleotides match TRBD2. V gave up 0 bases and J gave up 5 bases; unmatched junction bases: 10. Germline loops: CDR1 LGHNA, CDR2 YNFKEQ. There are 17 residues in the CDR3. The CDR3 DNA reads TGTGCCAGCAGCCAAGACATCCTAGCGGAAGCGGACAATGAGCAGTTCTTC. It translates to CASSQDILAEADNEQFF.

The chain carries TRBV5-8 and TRBJ1-4; 8 positions match TRBD1. The CDR3 totals 16 residues. Germline assignment: CDR1 SGHTS and CDR2 YDEGEE. With V trimmed by 1 base and J by 7 bases, 9 bases remained unmatched. CDR3 nucleotides: TGTGCCAGCAGCTTGACAGGGGGGGTAGAACGTGAAAAACTGTTTTTT. It translates to CASSLTGGVEREKLFF.

This clonotype was picked up many times. The chain couples TRBV11-2 to TRBJ1-5; no reliable D call. Looked up from germline, CDR1 is SGHAT and CDR2 is FQNNGV. The CDR3 contains 15 residues. V gave up 1 base and J gave up 0 bases, with 7 bases separating them. CDR3 nucleotides: TGTGCCAGCAGCTTAGCCGGGATTAGCAATCAGCCCCAGCATTTT. Translating it yields CASSLAGISNQPQHF. The entire variable domain, with the rest obtained from reference TRBV11-2 and TRBJ1-5, is as follows: EAGVAQSPRYKIIEKRQSVAFWCNPISGHATLYWYQQILGQGPKLLIQFQNNGVVDDSQLPKDRFSAERLKGVDSTLKIQPAKLEDSAVYLCASSLAGISNQPQHFGDGTRLSIL.

This clonotype was observed at least ten times. The chain uses TRBV28 and TRBJ2-7, with 10 positions matching TRBD2. This CDR3 comprises 16 residues. The V gene's germline CDR1 is MDHEN and CDR2 SYDVKM. V shed 4 bases and J 5 bases; nucleotides not matched to a gene: 11. CDR3 sequence (DNA): TGTGCCAGCAGTTCCATAGCGGGGGGAAACCCCAACGAGCAGTACTTC. Encoded protein: CASSSIAGGNPNEQYF.

This clonotype was observed at least ten times. This chain uses TRBV6-1 with TRBJ2-3; tentatively, D is TRBD2 (7 bases). The V gene lost 2 bases and the J gene lost 1 base, with 13 bases spanning the gap. CDR1 is MNHNS and CDR2 is SASEGT in the germline V gene. This CDR3 contains 16 residues. CDR3 coding DNA: TGTGCCAGCAGTGAAAGGGGGGGTGTAGGCACAGATACGCAGTATTTT. Encoded protein: CASSERGGVGTDTQYF.